Listed below are T cell receptor beta chains from one sample, sequenced in a study of cytomegalovirus exposure and HLA in healthy donors. Using immunoSEQ multiplex PCR, the repertoire was profiled, and TCRdb retains in-frame clones only, with some absent. The sample carries 140,000 or so clones, about 91% recorded once. The material sequenced was PBMCs. The receptors come from a woman between 18 and 29 years old in good health and CMV-seropositive. The conserved cysteine and the conserved F or W are not part of the CDR3 here. Each record gives: V gene, clone size, J gene, CDR3 protein. Rows may omit the clone size; those that give it use once, few, many or a size class.

V: TRBV7-9; size: NA; J: TRBJ2-7; CDR3: ASSPDPGTADYEQY
V: TRBV30; size: once; J: TRBJ1-1; CDR3: AWNRGSTTEAF
V: TRBV6-1; size: NA; J: TRBJ1-1; CDR3: ASSEALDSQLGWTEAF
V: TRBV28; size: NA; J: TRBJ2-7; CDR3: ASSSFLVLGLGTGISYEQY
V: TRBV5-5; size: NA; J: TRBJ1-5; CDR3: ASSLGDRGNWNQPQH
V: TRBV5-8; size: NA; J: TRBJ1-2; CDR3: ASSEDGRELLAYGYT
V: TRBV5-1; size: NA; J: TRBJ1-2; CDR3: ASSSDRGGGNGYT
V: TRBV29-1; size: NA; J: TRBJ2-3; CDR3: SASGTRAQY
V: TRBV11-2; size: NA; J: TRBJ2-7; CDR3: ASSLDPSFAYEQY
V: TRBV4-2; size: NA; J: TRBJ2-2; CDR3: ASSQLRSRNTGGTGELF
V: TRBV6-6; size: NA; J: TRBJ1-1; CDR3: ASSYKGAGNTEAF
V: TRBV28; size: NA; J: TRBJ1-6; CDR3: ASRRGLRDSNSPLH
V: TRBV27; size: NA; J: TRBJ2-4; CDR3: ASRPWGGAAKNIQY
V: TRBV2; size: few; J: TRBJ1-1; CDR3: ASSELGAGAF
V: TRBV10-3; size: NA; J: TRBJ2-5; CDR3: AIRGTSGEETQY
V: TRBV20-1; size: NA; J: TRBJ2-7; CDR3: SAPLSYEQY
V: TRBV4-2; size: NA; J: TRBJ2-7; CDR3: ASSQERGYRANYEQY
V: TRBV4-3; size: NA; J: TRBJ2-5; CDR3: ASSQDLAETQY
V: TRBV6-5; size: NA; J: TRBJ1-1; CDR3: ASSSLGGGTEAF
V: TRBV15; size: NA; J: TRBJ1-3; CDR3: ATSWGRGDTIY
V: TRBV7-2; size: NA; J: TRBJ2-7; CDR3: ASSSYRGTSTSYEQY
V: TRBV7-8; size: NA; J: TRBJ2-7; CDR3: ASSSTGLLYEQY
V: TRBV5-1; size: NA; J: TRBJ2-1; CDR3: ASSLVPTQPSGEQF
V: TRBV5-4; size: NA; J: TRBJ2-5; CDR3: ASSRNPGTGKETQY
V: TRBV6-5; size: NA; J: TRBJ1-3; CDR3: ASTGTGLGNTIY
V: TRBV28; size: NA; J: TRBJ2-7; CDR3: ASTDRGSYEQY
V: TRBV6-5; size: NA; J: TRBJ2-1; CDR3: ASSYGRYNEQF
V: TRBV2; size: NA; J: TRBJ1-5; CDR3: ASSLTGINQPQH
V: TRBV5-4; size: NA; J: TRBJ2-5; CDR3: ASRIAGGRQETQY
V: TRBV6-6; size: NA; J: TRBJ2-3; CDR3: ATDTGTGVTDTQY
V: TRBV6-5; size: NA; J: TRBJ2-7; CDR3: ASRDSLLREQY
V: TRBV6-5; size: NA; J: TRBJ1-5; CDR3: ASSKTGQGQPQH
V: TRBV9; size: NA; J: TRBJ2-1; CDR3: ASSVGQGFQF
V: TRBV7-2; size: NA; J: TRBJ2-3; CDR3: ASSPRTSGGGTDTQY
V: TRBV10-3; size: few; J: TRBJ2-5; CDR3: AISKGGVGGETQY
V: TRBV2; size: once; J: TRBJ2-5; CDR3: ASRAIGTGGRTQY
V: TRBV7-8; size: NA; J: TRBJ2-7; CDR3: ASSGYGQGPGEQY
V: TRBV7-2; size: NA; J: TRBJ2-1; CDR3: ASSNRGGEQF
V: TRBV4-1; size: NA; J: TRBJ2-1; CDR3: ASSQVGAGRTRGVYEQF
V: TRBV5-1; size: NA; J: TRBJ2-7; CDR3: ARGGVYEQY
V: TRBV7-8; size: NA; J: TRBJ1-2; CDR3: ASSLARADYGYT
V: TRBV5-6; size: once; J: TRBJ2-2; CDR3: ASSPGFGTGELF
V: TRBV6-1; size: NA; J: TRBJ2-7; CDR3: ASSARTESYEQY
V: TRBV5-6; size: NA; J: TRBJ1-4; CDR3: ASSFSGTGSFGEKLF
V: TRBV6-5; size: NA; J: TRBJ2-5; CDR3: ASSYTGKETQY
V: TRBV6-5; size: few; J: TRBJ2-7; CDR3: ASSTRERQY
V: TRBV4-1; size: NA; J: TRBJ1-2; CDR3: ASSWTLRGAEGYT
V: TRBV7-2; size: NA; J: TRBJ2-1; CDR3: ASSLRKTYNEQF
V: TRBV5-1; size: NA; J: TRBJ2-5; CDR3: ASSLKGASGLQVSRETQY
V: TRBV6-5; size: NA; J: TRBJ1-3; CDR3: ASRQFHSGNTIY
V: TRBV5-1; size: NA; J: TRBJ1-3; CDR3: ASSYERSSGNTIY
V: TRBV6-5; size: once; J: TRBJ1-2; CDR3: ASSTGNLMGGYT
V: TRBV28; size: NA; J: TRBJ2-7; CDR3: ASSLFGVSPYEQY
V: TRBV27; size: NA; J: TRBJ2-5; CDR3: ASTALGASGGQETQY